The rows below give T cell receptor beta chains drawn from one sample of a study of cytotoxic CD8 clonotypes in ibrutinib-treated CLL. Libraries were prepared by immunoSEQ multiplex PCR; TCRdb keeps only in-frame clonotypes and omits some of them. In the table there are under 150,000 clones, under 90% of which are singletons. The sample in question was PBMCs, obtained after 24 months of ibrutinib treatment. These receptors came from a human donor with chronic lymphocytic leukemia. Each CDR3 is given with its conserved first and last residue. Fields, in order: D gene, V gene, clone size, CDR3 length, J gene, CDR3 DNA, CDR3 protein. The D gene is left open where the match is weak. The size of a clone is reported for some rows only, either as once, few or many, or as a class for expanded clones.

TRBD1	TRBV9	.	15	TRBJ2-3	TGTGCCAGCAGCGCAACCGGGACAGGGCTAGTTACGCAGTATTTT	CASSATGTGLVTQYF
.	TRBV19	once	13	TRBJ2-1	TGTGCCAGTACCCCCCGCGACCGGGGGGAGCAGTTCTTC	CASTPRDRGEQFF
.	TRBV5-1	.	17	TRBJ2-2	TGCGCCAGCAGCCCCTCGGGGTACGGGACGAACACCGGGGAGCTGTTTTTT	CASSPSGYGTNTGELFF
.	TRBV27	.	11	TRBJ2-7	TGTGCCAGCAGTTCCCACGGGGAGCAGTACTTC	CASSSHGEQYF
TRBD1	TRBV7-3	.	16	TRBJ2-1	TGTGCCAGCAGCCAACGGACAGGGGAACTTTACAATGAGCAGTTCTTC	CASSQRTGELYNEQFF
TRBD2	TRBV6-4	.	16	TRBJ2-3	TGTGCCAGCAGTGACTCGCCTAGCGGTAGCACAGATACGCAGTATTTT	CASSDSPSGSTDTQYF
.	TRBV5-4	.	15	TRBJ2-5	TGTGCCAGCAGCGGTCGACAGGAGATACAAGAGACCCAGTACTTC	CASSGRQEIQETQYF
.	TRBV7-2	.	12	TRBJ2-7	TGTGCCAGCAGCGGGACTGGCTACGAGCAGTACTTC	CASSGTGYEQYF
TRBD1	TRBV29-1	.	14	TRBJ2-3	TGCAGCGTTGTGCAGGGGGCGCGTGAAGATACGCAGTATTTT	CSVVQGAREDTQYF
TRBD1	TRBV12-5	.	13	TRBJ1-1	TGTGCTAGTGCCCCGGGACAGGACACTGAAGCTTTCTTT	CASAPGQDTEAFF
.	TRBV4-3	.	16	TRBJ2-5	TGCGCCAGCAGCCAAGAGGGGGGTCGGGTTGGGGAGACCCAGTACTTC	CASSQEGGRVGETQYF
TRBD1	TRBV7-6	.	13	TRBJ2-1	TGTGCCAGCAGCTCCAACCGGGACAGTGAGCAGTTCTTC	CASSSNRDSEQFF
.	TRBV4-3	few	15	TRBJ1-1	TGCGCCAGCAGCCAAGTTCGACCTCCGAACACTGAAGCTTTCTTT	CASSQVRPPNTEAFF
TRBD1	TRBV10-2	.	16	TRBJ2-3	TGCGCCAGCAGTGAGCCCACAGGGGGTAGGGCAGATACGCAGTATTTT	CASSEPTGGRADTQYF
.	TRBV11-2	.	13	TRBJ2-4	TGTGCCAGCAGCTTAGCTCGGGGAAACATTCAGTACTTC	CASSLARGNIQYF
TRBD1	TRBV5-1	.	17	TRBJ2-7	TGCGCCAGCAGCTTGGTCTCCGGGACAGGGATTACCTACGAGCAGTACTTC	CASSLVSGTGITYEQYF
TRBD1	TRBV7-9	.	17	TRBJ2-7	TGTGCCAGCAGCGCGTTCGGGACAGATCCTTTCCCCTACGAGCAGTACTTC	CASSAFGTDPFPYEQYF
TRBD1	TRBV6-6	few	16	TRBJ2-5	TGTGCCAGCAGTTACCCCGCGACAGGGCACCAAGAGACCCAGTACTTC	CASSYPATGHQETQYF
TRBD2	TRBV9	.	17	TRBJ2-5	TGTGCCAGCAGCGGCGTAGCGGGGGAGGGACCCCAAGAGACCCAGTACTTC	CASSGVAGEGPQETQYF
TRBD1	TRBV12-5	.	14	TRBJ1-5	TGTGCTAGTGCTAAGGGACAGGGCAATCAGCCCCAGCATTTT	CASAKGQGNQPQHF
.	TRBV7-8	.	15	TRBJ2-1	TGTGCCAGCAGCTCAACAGGGAGTTTGCTGATTGAGCAGTTCTTC	CASSSTGSLLIEQFF
.	TRBV11-2	.	16	TRBJ2-1	TGTGCCAGCAGCTTAGAGATCGGTAGGGTGGGGAATGAGCAGTTCTTC	CASSLEIGRVGNEQFF
.	TRBV6-5	.	11	TRBJ1-2	TGTGCCAGCAGTCCCATAGATGGCTACACCTTC	CASSPIDGYTF
.	TRBV5-1	few	14	TRBJ1-6	TGCGCCAGCAGCTTGGGGGAGAGGTATTCACCCCTCCACTTT	CASSLGERYSPLHF
.	TRBV5-1	few	15	TRBJ1-6	TGCGCCAGCAGCTTGGGTGGCAGGGTGGATTCACCCCTCCACTTT	CASSLGGRVDSPLHF
.	TRBV19	.	15	TRBJ2-5	TGTGCCAGTAGTATAAAATGGGGGGTTCAAGAGACCCAGTACTTC	CASSIKWGVQETQYF
.	TRBV5-1	once	12	TRBJ2-2	TGCGCCAGCCGCAGGGTCGACGGGGAGCTGTTTTTT	CASRRVDGELFF
TRBD1	TRBV5-6	.	17	TRBJ1-3	TGTGCCAGCAGCTCTACCGGGACAGGGTTTCTCGGAAACACCATATATTTT	CASSSTGTGFLGNTIYF
.	TRBV7-8	.	15	TRBJ2-5	TGTGCCAGCAGCTTAGCCGGAGCGCAACGGGAGACCCAGTACTTC	CASSLAGAQRETQYF
.	TRBV11-2	.	14	TRBJ1-1	TGTGCCAGCAGCTTAGTAGGCAGAAACACTGAAGCTTTCTTT	CASSLVGRNTEAFF
TRBD1	TRBV19	.	20	TRBJ1-2	TGTGCCAGTAGTCCCACGGGACAGGGGGCCTCTTGGGTATTGCACTATGGCTACACCTTC	CASSPTGQGASWVLHYGYTF
TRBD1	TRBV4-3	few	15	TRBJ1-6	TGCGCCAGCAGCCCAGGGGACAGGGATAATTCACCCCTCCACTTT	CASSPGDRDNSPLHF
.	TRBV7-6	.	12	TRBJ1-4	TGTGCCAGCAGCTTAAGAGGGGGGACTTTGTTTTTT	CASSLRGGTLFF
.	TRBV6-5	.	13	TRBJ1-2	TGTGCCAGCAGTCAACAGGTTTCATATGGCTACACCTTC	CASSQQVSYGYTF
TRBD1	TRBV19	.	15	TRBJ1-1	TGTGCCAGTAGTATTTTCGAGGGGGCAAGCGCTGAAGCTTTCTTT	CASSIFEGASAEAFF
.	TRBV7-2	.	14	TRBJ2-7	TGTGCCAGCAGCTTGGGGACACAAACCTACGAGCAGTACTTC	CASSLGTQTYEQYF